This note documents a single T cell receptor beta chain sequence. Its antigen is still unknown. An end of the junction does not agree with germline; a read error may underlie this. The data belong to a study of tumor and adjacent non-tumor tissue in lung cancer (dated by TCRdb to the late 2010s). Context from the whole study: Of the cohort, 12 patients had adenocarcinoma, 2 had squamous cell carcinoma and 1 had small cell lung cancer. The approximately 15 enrolled patients, of whom 10 were men and 5 were women, were aged about 30 to 80 years and were diagnosed with TNM stage I to III disease. A total of some 130,000,000 productive TCRbeta reads were generated by sequencing, corresponding to an average of roughly 4 million reads per sample. Bulk TCRbeta repertoires were compared between lung tumor tissue and matched distant non-tumor lung tissue obtained from around 14 lung cancer patients. A few dozen paired specimens, one tumor and one normal lung sample per patient, were profiled by TCRbeta CDR3 sequencing.

The library was made by multiplex PCR. TCRdb lists the instrument as Illumina HiSeq 2500. Following protocols modified from ARM-PCR, the researchers constructed TCRbeta libraries through three rounds of nested PCR with primers (Table S4). Before sequencing, PCR products in the 200-500 bp range were cut out of the gel and cleaned up using the QIAquick gel extraction kit. As for the original processing: Trimmomatic was used to clean the reads, FLASH merged the cleaned reads into complete CDR3 sequences, and MiTCR assigned the sequences to V(D)J germline segments. VDJtools was used to compute clonal diversity as the inverse Simpson's index. A read counted as productive if the sequence was in-frame and lacked a premature stop codon. The public reads were quality trimmed at Q25 with fastp and then assembled into clones with MiXCR by TCRdb, keeping productive beta chains. Entries are consolidated by CDR3 protein sequence, retaining the most common genes and DNA. The V and J calls shown here were made by TCRdb, not taken from the authors' results. The sample table records 200,000 to 250,000 distinct CDR3 sequences; 71% of these occur just once. Of the sample, approximately 26% falls within the top ten clones.

The CDR3 runs 14 residues from the cysteine to the phenylalanine. Only CDR3 DNA is held: 42 bases, read in frame from base 1. CDR1 and CDR2 were assigned from the germline V gene (reference sequence) as SEHNR and FQNEAQ. Bulk unsorted tissue served as the source for RNA extraction, and RNA quality was assessed using a NanoDrop ND-1000 and an Agilent 2100. All donors had newly diagnosed lung cancer, had not received prior chemotherapy, and were admitted for thoracic surgery in China between August and November 2014. Anyone who had undergone radiotherapy or chemotherapy before, or who had another cancer at the same time, was left out of the study. Pieces of surgical tissue measuring roughly 1-2.3 cm3 were kept in RNAlater solution and stored at -80 degrees C until use. What the research found in general, with its limitations: The sequencing platform is not named in the methods, and unique molecular identifiers are not mentioned. Because peripheral blood was not sequenced, the blood TCRbeta repertoires of the lung cancer patients in the study went unexamined. The top 100 clones accounted for a significantly larger cumulative portion of the repertoire in normal lung than in tumor tissue. With only about 14 patients in the cohort, the authors noted that larger samples and more detailed clinical data are needed. Tumor tissue showed significantly greater TCR diversity (inverse Simpson) than normal lung tissue (about 410 vs 180, P = 0.0075, Mann-Whitney U test). Significantly higher TCR diversity was found in younger patients, and higher tumor TCR diversity was associated with shorter overall and disease-free survival.

The source material was lung tumor tissue. This clonotype was obtained from a man aged 55 to 70 with non-small cell lung cancer. The chain links TRBV7-9 with TRBJ2-7; the D gene is perhaps TRBD2, from 6 matching bases. The DNA sequence reads TGTGTCAGCAGCAGGGACTTCAGGAGCTACGAGCAGTACTTC. This gives the protein CVSSRDFRSYEQYF.